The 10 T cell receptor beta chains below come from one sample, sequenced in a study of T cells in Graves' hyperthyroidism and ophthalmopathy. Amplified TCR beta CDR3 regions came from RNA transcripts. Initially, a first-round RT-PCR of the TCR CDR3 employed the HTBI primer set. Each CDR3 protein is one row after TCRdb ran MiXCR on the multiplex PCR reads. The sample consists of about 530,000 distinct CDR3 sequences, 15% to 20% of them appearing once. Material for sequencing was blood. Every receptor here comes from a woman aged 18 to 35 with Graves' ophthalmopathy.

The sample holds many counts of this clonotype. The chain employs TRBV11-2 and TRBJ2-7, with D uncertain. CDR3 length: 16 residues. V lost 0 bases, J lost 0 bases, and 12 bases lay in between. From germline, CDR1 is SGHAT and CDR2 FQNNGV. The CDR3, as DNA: TGTGCCAGCAGCTTAGAGGTTTCTTATCTCTCCTACGAGCAGTACTTC. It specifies CASSLEVSYLSYEQYF.

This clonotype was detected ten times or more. CDR3 DNA: TGTGCCAGCTCACTTTCCACTCCGTCCTACGACTCCTACAATGAGCAGTTCTTC. It is translated as CASSLSTPSYDSYNEQFF. The J gene is TRBJ2-1, the V gene TRBV18; D is ambiguous. Trimming pared 4 bases from V and 0 bases from J, leaving 19 bases between. Looked up from germline, CDR1 is KGHSH and CDR2 is LQKENI. The CDR3 is 18 amino acids.

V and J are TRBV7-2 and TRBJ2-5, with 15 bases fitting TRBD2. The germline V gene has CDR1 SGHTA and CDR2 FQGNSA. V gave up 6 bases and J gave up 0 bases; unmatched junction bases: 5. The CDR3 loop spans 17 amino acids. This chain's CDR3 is CASSWGLAGGHQETQYF. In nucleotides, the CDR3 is TGTGCCAGCAGTTGGGGACTAGCGGGGGGTCACCAAGAGACCCAGTACTTC.

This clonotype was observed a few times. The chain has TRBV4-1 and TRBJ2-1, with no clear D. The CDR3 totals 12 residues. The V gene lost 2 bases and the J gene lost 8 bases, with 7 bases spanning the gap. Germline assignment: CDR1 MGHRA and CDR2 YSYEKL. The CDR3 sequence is CASSQLTDEQFF. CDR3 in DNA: TGCGCCAGCAGCCAACTTACGGATGAGCAGTTCTTC.

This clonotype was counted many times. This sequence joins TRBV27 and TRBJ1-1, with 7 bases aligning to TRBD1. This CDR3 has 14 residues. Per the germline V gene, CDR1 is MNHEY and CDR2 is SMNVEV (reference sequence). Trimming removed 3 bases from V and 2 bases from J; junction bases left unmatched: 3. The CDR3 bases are TGTGCCAGCAGTTTCGGGACAGCCAACACTGAAGCTTTCTTT. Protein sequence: CASSFGTANTEAFF.

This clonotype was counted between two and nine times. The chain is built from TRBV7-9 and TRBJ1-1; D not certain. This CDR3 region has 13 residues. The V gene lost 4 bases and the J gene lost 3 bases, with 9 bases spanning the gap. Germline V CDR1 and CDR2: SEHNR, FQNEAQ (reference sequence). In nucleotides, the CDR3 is TGTGCCAGCAGCTCCAATCAGGACACTGAAGCTTTCTTT. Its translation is CASSSNQDTEAFF.

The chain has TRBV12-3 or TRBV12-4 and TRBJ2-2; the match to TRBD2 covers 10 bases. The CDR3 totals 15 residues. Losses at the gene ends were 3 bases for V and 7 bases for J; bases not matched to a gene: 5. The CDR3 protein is CASSLEREGHGELFF. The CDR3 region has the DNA TGTGCCAGCAGTTTGGAGCGGGAGGGTCACGGGGAGCTGTTTTTT.

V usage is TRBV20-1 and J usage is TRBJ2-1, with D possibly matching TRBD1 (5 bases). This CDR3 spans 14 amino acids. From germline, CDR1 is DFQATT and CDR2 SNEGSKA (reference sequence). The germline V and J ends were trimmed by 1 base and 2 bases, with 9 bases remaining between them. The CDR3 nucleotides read TGCAGTGCTAGAGGGCAGACAGCCTACAATGAGCAGTTCTTC. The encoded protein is CSARGQTAYNEQFF.

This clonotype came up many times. Written as DNA, the CDR3 is TGTGCCAGCAGTCGACAGGGGTTAACCTCCTATAATTCACCCCTCCACTTT. It translates to CASSRQGLTSYNSPLHF. The chain recombines TRBV2 with TRBJ1-6; 8 bases are shared with TRBD1. The J segment lost 0 bases and the V segment lost 5 bases, leaving 6 bases of the junction unmatched. The CDR3 spans 17 residues. Germline V gene data show CDR1 as SNHLY and CDR2 as FYNNEI.

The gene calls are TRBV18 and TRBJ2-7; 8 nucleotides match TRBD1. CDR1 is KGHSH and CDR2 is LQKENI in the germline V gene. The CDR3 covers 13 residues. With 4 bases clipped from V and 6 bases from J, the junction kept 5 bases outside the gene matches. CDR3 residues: CASSRQQGGEQYF. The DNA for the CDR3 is TGTGCCAGCTCACGACAACAGGGGGGCGAGCAGTACTTC.